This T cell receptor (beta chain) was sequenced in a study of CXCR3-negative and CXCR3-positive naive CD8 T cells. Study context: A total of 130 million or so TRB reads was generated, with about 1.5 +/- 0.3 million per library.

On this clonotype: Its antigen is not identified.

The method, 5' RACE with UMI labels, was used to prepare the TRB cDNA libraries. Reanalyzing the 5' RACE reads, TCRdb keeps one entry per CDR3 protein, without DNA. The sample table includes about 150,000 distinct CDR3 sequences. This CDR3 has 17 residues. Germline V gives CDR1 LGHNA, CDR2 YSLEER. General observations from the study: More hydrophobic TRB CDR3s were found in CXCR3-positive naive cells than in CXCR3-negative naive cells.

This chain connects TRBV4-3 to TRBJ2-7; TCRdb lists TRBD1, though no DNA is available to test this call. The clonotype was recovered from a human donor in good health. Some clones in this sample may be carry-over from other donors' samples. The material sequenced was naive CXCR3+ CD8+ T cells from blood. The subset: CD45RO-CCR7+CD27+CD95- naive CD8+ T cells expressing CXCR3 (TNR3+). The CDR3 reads CASSQDSTGTVGYEQYF.